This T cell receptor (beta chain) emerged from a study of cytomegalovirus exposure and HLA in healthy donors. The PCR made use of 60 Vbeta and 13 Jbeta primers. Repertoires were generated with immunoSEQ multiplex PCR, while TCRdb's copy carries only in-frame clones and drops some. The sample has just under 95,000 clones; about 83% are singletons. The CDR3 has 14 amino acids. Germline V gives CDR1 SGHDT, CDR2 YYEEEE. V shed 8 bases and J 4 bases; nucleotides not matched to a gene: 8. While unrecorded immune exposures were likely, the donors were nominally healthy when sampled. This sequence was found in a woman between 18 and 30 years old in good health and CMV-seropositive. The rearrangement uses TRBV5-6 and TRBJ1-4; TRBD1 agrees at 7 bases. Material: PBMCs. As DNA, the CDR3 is TGTGCCAGTACGCCGGGACAGAATAATGAAAAACTGTTTTTT. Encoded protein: CASTPGQNNEKLFF.